This T cell receptor (beta chain) was observed in a study of glioma-infiltrating T cells after dendritic cell vaccination. Study-wide context: Between about 2002 and 2013, patients got autologous tumor lysate-pulsed dendritic cell vaccines.

Time point here: after dendritic cell vaccination, including at tumor progression/relapse. This table comes from immunoSEQ multiplex PCR, and its TCRdb copy is limited to in-frame clones, with some not included. This sample has under 75,000 clones, with over 65% found just once. Remarks on this clone: One end of the junction does not line up with germline, which may come from a read error.

CDR1 and CDR2 from the germline V gene are SGHAT and FQNNGV. The CDR3 runs to 12 residues. The sequence derives from a human donor with glioblastoma. V is TRBV11-2 and J is TRBJ2-7, with TRBD2 as a possible D gene (5 bases). The sequences come from blood, collected after dendritic cell vaccination. The CDR3 here is CASSLGSYEQYF. CDR3 DNA: TGTGCCAGCAGTTTAGGGAGCTACGAGCAGTACTTC.